Shown below are 24 T cell receptor beta chains from a single sample sequenced in a study of shared clonotypes between healthy human individuals. Profiling relied on immunoSEQ multiplex PCR, and the TCRdb table lists in-frame clones only, not all of them. In the table there are some 1 million clones, about 77% of which are singletons. The material sequenced was memory CD4+ T cells sorted from blood. The sample's subset: CD45RA-negative fraction. The receptors stem from a young man in good health.

There are a few counts of this clone. This sample includes further DNA sequences coding for the same CDR3. The chain carries TRBV2 and TRBJ2-3; tentative D call: TRBD2 (6 bases). V lost 6 bases and J 0 bases, leaving 10 bases between the germline ends. There are 14 residues in the CDR3. Germline values: CDR1 SNHLY, CDR2 FYNNEI. DNA for the CDR3: TGTGCCAGCAGGCTAGCGCCTAGCACAGATACGCAGTATTTT. Its protein is CASRLAPSTDTQYF.

The chain is built from TRBV7-3 and TRBJ2-7; D is uncertain. CDR1 and CDR2 (germline): SGHTA, FQGTGA. The CDR3 has 15 residues. V gave up 1 base and J gave up 3 bases, with 13 bases separating them. The DNA for the CDR3 is TGTGCCAGCAGCTTAATGCCGGCCGGTGGCTACGAGCAGTACTTC. Its translation is CASSLMPAGGYEQYF.

This clone was counted a few times. CDR3 in DNA: TGTGCCAGCAGCACCAGGCCTCTCTCCTACGAGCAGTACTTC. Translation: CASSTRPLSYEQYF. The chain is built from TRBV11-2 and TRBJ2-7; no clear D. Germline-derived CDR1 and CDR2 are SGHAT and FQNNGV. Between the trimmed V and J ends, which lost 5 bases and 0 bases, there was a span of 11 bases. This CDR3 has 14 amino acids.

This chain connects TRBV2 to TRBJ1-5, with a tentative D call TRBD1 (6 bases). The CDR3 is 15 residues long. CDR1 is SNHLY and CDR2 is FYNNEI in the germline V gene. Deletions cut 4 bases from V and 1 base from J, with 11 bases between. CDR3 region: CASSGYRASNQPQHF. CDR3 sequence (DNA): TGTGCCAGCAGTGGCTACAGGGCGAGCAATCAGCCCCAGCATTTT.

This clone was seen just once. The chain uses TRBV6-6 and TRBJ1-2, with TRBD1 matching 9 bases. The CDR3 totals 16 residues. Germline V lookup: CDR1 MNHNY, CDR2 SVGAGI (reference sequence). Trimming took 4 bases from V and 2 from J; bases not matched to a gene: 8. CDR3 sequence: CASSLNSGTGNYGYTF. The CDR3 DNA follows: TGTGCCAGCAGTTTAAATTCCGGGACAGGGAACTATGGCTACACCTTC.

This clone was counted a few times. The V and J genes are TRBV6-5 and TRBJ1-4, with D possibly TRBD1 on 5 matching bases. V gave up 2 bases and J gave up 3 bases, with 10 bases separating them. This CDR3 has 15 residues. Germline CDR1 MNHEY, CDR2 SVGAGI. CDR3 sequence (DNA): TGTGCCAGCAGTTACGAACTGGGGGCTAATGAAAAACTGTTTTTT. As protein: CASSYELGANEKLFF.

The chain couples TRBV29-1 to TRBJ1-1, with TRBD1 matching 7 bases. V dropped 7 bases and J dropped 5; count of bases not matched to a gene: 10. This CDR3 contains 13 residues. Per germline, CDR1 SQVTM and CDR2 ANQGSEA. The CDR3 DNA is TGCAGCGCTTGGACAGGTAAGGGGACTGAAGCTTTCTTT. Translating it yields CSAWTGKGTEAFF.

The chain carries TRBV7-2 and TRBJ1-5; D gene ambiguous. The germline gives CDR1 SGHTA, CDR2 FQGNSA. This CDR3 region has 15 residues. V gave up 4 bases and J gave up 1 base, with 11 bases separating them. The CDR3 nucleotides are TGTGCCAGCAGCTCCCGGTTGGGAAGCAATCAGCCCCAGCATTTT. Protein sequence: CASSSRLGSNQPQHF.

V and J are TRBV6-5 and TRBJ2-7; D unclear. This CDR3 is 14 amino acids long. Germline V gene lookup returns CDR1 MNHEY and CDR2 SVGAGI. Deletions cut 8 bases from V and 0 bases from J, with 14 bases between. The chain's CDR3 is CASLRDALSYEQYF. Here the CDR3 DNA reads TGTGCCAGCCTCCGAGATGCCCTCTCCTACGAGCAGTACTTC.

V and J are TRBV7-8 and TRBJ2-7; TRBD1 is a possible D gene (5 bases). The germline gives CDR1 SGHVS, CDR2 FQNEAQ. The CDR3 runs 15 residues. Trimming left V 3 bases short and J 0 bases short, with 12 bases between. This CDR3 reads CASSFTGTSSYEQYF. The CDR3 region has the DNA TGTGCCAGCAGCTTTACAGGAACAAGCTCCTACGAGCAGTACTTC.

The chain combines TRBV7-2 with TRBJ1-1; maybe TRBD1 (6 bases). Germline CDR1 SGHTA, CDR2 FQGNSA. This CDR3 region has 13 residues. Trimming shortened V by 2 bases and J by 4 bases, and 8 bases separated the two germline ends. CDR3 sequence reads: CASSLLRGTEAFF. As DNA, the CDR3 is TGTGCCAGCAGCTTACTCAGGGGCACTGAAGCTTTCTTT.

The chain joins TRBV9 to TRBJ1-6, with 7 bases aligning to TRBD1. The V segment lost 0 bases and the J segment 11 bases; nucleotides outside the gene matches: 11. CDR1 and CDR2 (germline): SGDLS, YYNGEE. The CDR3 runs 16 residues. CDR3 nucleotides: TGTGCCAGCAGCGTAGGACAGGGATACGGATTGGCACCCCTCCACTTT. Its protein is CASSVGQGYGLAPLHF.

This rearrangement joins TRBV18 to TRBJ1-1; 8 nucleotides line up with TRBD1. V was pared by 3 bases and J by 6 bases, with 6 bases of the junction left unmatched. This CDR3 contains 14 residues. Germline V gene lookup returns CDR1 KGHSH and CDR2 LQKENI. The CDR3 spells CASSPLQGEPEAFF. As DNA, the CDR3 is TGTGCCAGCTCACCCTTACAGGGGGAACCTGAAGCTTTCTTT.

The chain employs TRBV11-3 and TRBJ2-2; perhaps TRBD1 as D (6 bases). Trimming stripped 6 bases from V and 5 bases from J, with 13 bases between. The CDR3 has 14 residues. Germline assignment: CDR1 SGHNT and CDR2 YENEEA. CDR3 sequence reads: CASSNHRDTGELFF. The CDR3 nucleotides read TGTGCCAGCAGTAATCACAGGGATACCGGGGAGCTGTTTTTT.

The chain links TRBV5-1 to TRBJ2-5, with 10 bases aligning to TRBD2. The CDR3 extends over 16 amino acids. The germline CDR1 and CDR2 sequences are SGHRS and YFSETQ. Germline trimming cut 4 bases from V and 1 base from J; bases unmatched to any gene: 7. CDR3 in amino acids: CASSTPLAGLQETQYF. Here the CDR3 DNA reads TGCGCCAGCAGCACCCCACTAGCGGGGCTCCAAGAGACCCAGTACTTC.

This clone was picked up one time. The V and J genes are TRBV18 and TRBJ2-5; 7 bases align to TRBD2. This CDR3 is 14 amino acids long. CDR1 is KGHSH, CDR2 LQKENI, per germline. The junction had 9 bases not matched to a gene; V was cut back by 6 bases and J by 5 bases. CDR3 DNA sequence: TGTGCCAGCTCCTACGGGACTATGAGGGAGACCCAGTACTTC. Translating gives CASSYGTMRETQYF. The entire variable domain, with the rest obtained from reference TRBV18 and TRBJ2-5, is as follows: NAGVMQNPRHLVRRRGQEARLRCSPMKGHSHVYWYRQLPEEGLKFMVYLQKENIIDESGMPKERFSAEFPKEGPSILRIQQVVRGDSAAYFCASSYGTMRETQYFGPGTRLLVL.

This clone was seen ten or more times. The chain employs TRBV11-2 and TRBJ2-1, with 10 bases that match TRBD1. From germline, CDR1 is SGHAT and CDR2 FQNNGV. Germline trimming cut 7 bases from V and 4 bases from J; bases unmatched to any gene: 4. CDR3 length: 14 amino acids. Written as DNA, the CDR3 is TGTGCCAGCAAATGGGACAGGGGTTACAATGAGCAGTTCTTC. It codes for CASKWDRGYNEQFF.

The genes are TRBV30 and TRBJ1-1; 7 bases align to TRBD1. The junction had 5 bases not matched to a gene; V was cut back by 4 bases and J by 3 bases. Germline assignment: CDR1 GTSNPN and CDR2 SVGIG (reference sequence). The CDR3 consists of 13 residues. The CDR3 here is CAWTGDSDTEAFF. The CDR3 DNA reads as TGTGCCTGGACAGGGGACAGTGACACTGAAGCTTTCTTT.

In its sample, this clone was seen once. V gene TRBV14 combines with J gene TRBJ2-5, with 11 bases fitting TRBD1. The CDR3 runs to 16 residues. Germline CDR1 reads SGHDN; CDR2 reads FVKESK. After removal of 3 bases from V and 5 bases from J, the junction contained 8 bases not matched to a gene. The CDR3 nucleotides are TGTGCCAGCAGCCACCTGGACAGGGGGCGCGGGGAGACCCAGTACTTC. It yields the protein CASSHLDRGRGETQYF.

The rearrangement joins TRBV6-1 to TRBJ2-3, with D tentatively TRBD2 (5 bases). There are 15 residues in the CDR3. The germline gives CDR1 MNHNS, CDR2 SASEGT. Trimming shortened V by 5 bases and J by 3 bases, and 15 bases separated the two germline ends. For the CDR3, the DNA is TGTGCCAGCAGTCTTAACGCGCGGGCGACAGATACGCAGTATTTT. The encoded protein is CASSLNARATDTQYF.

The gene calls are TRBV7-2 and TRBJ2-7; 9 bases align to TRBD1. The ends lost 6 bases at V and 1 base at J; junction bases unmatched: 7. Germline lookup yields CDR1 SGHTA and CDR2 FQGNSA. This CDR3 contains 15 residues. This CDR3 is CASRQDRGTSYEQYF. The CDR3 DNA reads TGTGCCAGCAGACAAGACAGGGGGACGTCCTACGAGCAGTACTTC.

The chain is built from TRBV28 and TRBJ1-2; unclear D gene. The CDR3 length is 13 residues. Germline CDR1 MDHEN, CDR2 SYDVKM. Trimming removed 8 bases at V and 2 bases at J, with 12 bases between. Here the CDR3 reads CASYQQKNYGYTF. CDR3 bases: TGTGCCAGCTATCAGCAGAAGAACTATGGCTACACCTTC.

The gene calls are TRBV2 and TRBJ1-2; D gene unclear. This CDR3 comprises 13 residues. Per the germline V gene, CDR1 is SNHLY and CDR2 is FYNNEI. The germline V and J ends were trimmed by 6 bases and 2 bases, with 10 bases remaining between them. CDR3 in DNA: TGTGCCAGCAGCCCGGCGGGGAACTATGGCTACACCTTC. This codes for CASSPAGNYGYTF.

As to this clone: Sequence at one end of the junction differs from germline and may be a read error. The gene calls are TRBV7-7 and TRBJ2-5; D may match TRBD1 or TRBD2 (5 bases each). The germline gives CDR1 SSHAT, CDR2 FNYEAQ (reference sequence). This CDR3 is built from 15 residues. CDR3 region: CASSSGTLFWETQYF. DNA for the CDR3: TGTGCTAGCAGTTCCGGGACCCTATTTTGGGAGACCCAGTACTTC.